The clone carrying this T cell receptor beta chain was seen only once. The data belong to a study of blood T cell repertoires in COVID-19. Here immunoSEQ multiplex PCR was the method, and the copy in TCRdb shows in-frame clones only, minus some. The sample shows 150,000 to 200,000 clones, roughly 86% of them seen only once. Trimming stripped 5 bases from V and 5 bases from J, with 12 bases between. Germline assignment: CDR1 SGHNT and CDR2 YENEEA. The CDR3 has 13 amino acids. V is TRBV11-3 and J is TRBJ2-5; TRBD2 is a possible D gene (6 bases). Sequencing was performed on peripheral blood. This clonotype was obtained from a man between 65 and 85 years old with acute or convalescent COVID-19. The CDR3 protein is CASSPAGRETQYF. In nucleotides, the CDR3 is TGTGCCAGCAGCCCCGCGGGGAGGGAGACCCAGTACTTC.